Described below is a single T cell receptor beta chain sequence and its context. The CDR3 spans 16 residues. The trim removed 1 base at V and 3 bases at J, leaving 5 bases unmatched. Germline values: CDR1 SGHAT, CDR2 FQNNGV. The PCR contained 60 Vbeta and 13 Jbeta primers. Sequenced by immunoSEQ multiplex PCR; TCRdb stores in-frame clones only, minus some. There are 96,000 or so clones in the sample, with around 3.4% held by the top ten. The record originates from a study of cytomegalovirus exposure and HLA in healthy donors. Sequencing was carried out using PBMCs. The V call is TRBV11-2, the J call TRBJ2-1; 8 bases line up with TRBD1. The receptor was isolated from a woman aged 25 to 39 in good health and CMV-seronegative. The chain's CDR3 is CASSLVRTGGYNEQFF. In nucleotides, the CDR3 is TGTGCCAGCAGCTTAGTTAGAACAGGGGGCTACAATGAGCAGTTCTTC.